These 18 T cell receptor beta chains were all obtained from the same sample, sequenced in a study of control samples from healthy donors and cancer patients. TCRdb's copy holds only in-frame clones and misses some; the assay was immunoSEQ multiplex PCR. Here the sample spans some 120,000 clones, around 90% being singletons. The specimen was blood. Every receptor here comes from a young man in good health.

The genes are TRBV5-1 and TRBJ2-5; TRBD1 aligns across 8 bases. The CDR3 loop spans 14 amino acids. After removal of 6 bases from V and 3 bases from J, the junction contained 7 bases not matched to a gene. Germline assignment: CDR1 SGHRS and CDR2 YFSETQ. For the CDR3, the DNA is TGCGCCAGCACTCTCCAGACAGGGGAAGAGACCCAGTACTTC. It yields the protein CASTLQTGEETQYF.

The chain has TRBV10-3 and TRBJ2-5; D remains unclear. The CDR3 contains 14 residues. Trimming shortened V by 6 bases and J by 0 bases, and 11 bases separated the two germline ends. The germline gives CDR1 ENHRY, CDR2 SYGVKD. The CDR3 DNA reads TGTGCCATCAGGGGCAGCACGTACCAAGAGACCCAGTACTTC. Translation gives CAIRGSTYQETQYF.

J is TRBJ1-4 and V is TRBV5-1; D gene uncertain. This CDR3 spans 15 amino acids. Germline V gene sequence: CDR1 SGHRS, CDR2 YFSETQ. The V end lost 4 bases, the J end lost 0 bases, and 10 bases lay between the germline ends. CDR3 bases: TGCGCCAGCAGCCCCAAGAGCGCAACTAATGAAAAACTGTTTTTT. Encoded protein: CASSPKSATNEKLFF. Based on the CDR3 plus reference TRBV5-1 and TRBJ1-4, the full variable domain is KAGVTQTPRYLIKTRGQQVTLSCSPISGHRSVSWYQQTPGQGLQFLFEYFSETQRNKGNFPGRFSGRQFSNSRSEMNVSTLELGDSALYLCASSPKSATNEKLFFGSGTQLSVL.

The V gene is TRBV6-5, the J gene TRBJ1-3; D not resolved. The germline V gene has CDR1 MNHEY and CDR2 SVGAGI. The length of the CDR3 is 13 residues. V lost 8 bases to trimming and J lost 0 bases, with 8 bases between them. CDR3 DNA: TGTGCCAGCGGTTGGAACTCTGGAAACACCATATATTTT. Encoded protein: CASGWNSGNTIYF.

The chain is built from TRBV3-1 (or the pseudogene TRBV3-2) and TRBJ1-2; TRBD1 matches 7 bases. Germline assignment: CDR1 LGHDT and CDR2 YNNKEL (reference sequence). The CDR3 contains 13 residues. The V segment lost 6 bases and the J segment 7 bases; nucleotides outside the gene matches: 8. This CDR3 reads CASSPRQGLGYTF. The CDR3 DNA reads TGTGCCAGCAGTCCCCGACAGGGCCTTGGCTACACCTTC.

This chain joins TRBV5-6 and TRBJ1-5; 8 nucleotides align to TRBD1. Trimming cost V 2 bases and J 7 bases; bases outside gene matches: 5. CDR1 SGHDT and CDR2 YYEEEE come from the germline V gene. The length of the CDR3 is 14 residues. Here the CDR3 DNA reads TGTGCCAGCAGCTTCGGGACAGGAAACCAGCCCCAGCATTTT. Amino acid sequence: CASSFGTGNQPQHF.

V usage is TRBV6-5 and J usage is TRBJ2-7; 12 bases line up with TRBD1. Germline V gene data show CDR1 as MNHEY and CDR2 as SVGAGI. CDR3 length equals 15 residues. V was clipped by 7 bases and J by 3 bases; unmatched bases: 7. CDR3 coding DNA: TGTGCCAGCACCTACGGGACAGGGGGCTTCTACGAGCAGTACTTC. Protein product: CASTYGTGGFYEQYF.

The chain has TRBV2 and TRBJ1-1; D is unclear. Trimming left V 7 bases short and J 1 base short, with 13 bases between. Germline CDR1 and CDR2: SNHLY and FYNNEI. CDR3 size: 14 residues. The CDR3 sequence is CASTPLGRNTEAFF. CDR3 nucleotide sequence: TGTGCCAGCACTCCTCTCGGGCGGAACACTGAAGCTTTCTTT.

This clone has just one count. This sequence joins TRBV5-1 and TRBJ1-2; 10 positions agree with TRBD1. Germline trimming cut 0 bases from V and 8 bases from J; bases unmatched to any gene: 13. This CDR3 spans 17 amino acids. Per germline, CDR1 SGHRS and CDR2 YFSETQ. The CDR3 is CASSLAGTGDRLEGYTF. The CDR3 DNA reads as TGCGCCAGCAGCTTGGCCGGGACAGGGGACCGCTTAGAGGGCTACACCTTC.

With respect to this clone: This sample also contains other DNA sequences that code for the same CDR3. This chain uses TRBV2 with TRBJ1-5; D unresolved. Germline CDR1 SNHLY, CDR2 FYNNEI. The CDR3 is 13 amino acids. V was pared by 7 bases and J by 0 bases, with 7 bases between. The CDR3 sequence: CASTTDSNQPQHF. CDR3 coding DNA: TGTGCCAGCACCACTGATAGCAATCAGCCCCAGCATTTT.

This chain uses TRBV5-1 with TRBJ2-1; 7 nucleotides match TRBD2. The CDR3 length is 15 residues. J lost 4 bases, V lost 0 bases, and 4 bases had no gene match. CDR1 SGHRS and CDR2 YFSETQ come from the germline V gene. The CDR3 bases are TGCGCCAGCAGCTTGGAGGCGGGGGTTTACAATGAGCAGTTCTTC. It specifies CASSLEAGVYNEQFF.

This chain links TRBV18 with TRBJ1-3, with D possibly matching TRBD1 (6 bases). V lost 3 bases and J 2 bases, leaving 11 bases between the germline ends. Germline V CDR1 and CDR2: KGHSH, LQKENI. The length of the CDR3 is 15 residues. The CDR3, as DNA: TGTGCCAGCTCACCCCAGGGGAAGGCTGGAAACACCATATATTTT. Its protein is CASSPQGKAGNTIYF.

This rearrangement joins TRBV11-3 to TRBJ1-2, with 7 bases aligning to TRBD1. Trimming removed 0 bases from V and 9 bases from J; junction bases left unmatched: 7. Germline loops: CDR1 SGHNT, CDR2 YENEEA. The CDR3 covers 14 residues. CDR3 sequence: CASSLEGQCPSYTF. The CDR3 DNA is TGTGCCAGCAGCTTAGAGGGACAGTGCCCGAGCTACACCTTC.

The chain has TRBV20-1 and TRBJ1-1; no clear D gene. Germline-derived CDR1 and CDR2 are DFQATT and SNEGSKA (reference sequence). The CDR3 consists of 15 residues. V was clipped by 3 bases and J by 1 base, with 15 bases between them. The CDR3 DNA reads TGCAGTGCTAGTTCCTCCGGACTGGCGAACACTGAAGCTTTCTTT. Its protein product is CSASSSGLANTEAFF.

The chain carries TRBV5-1 and TRBJ1-5, with D tentatively TRBD1 (5 bases). The V and J ends lost 0 bases and 4 bases respectively, with 11 bases between them. This CDR3 region has 15 residues. The germline V gene encodes CDR1 SGHRS and CDR2 YFSETQ. CDR3 amino acids: CASSLAGKLNQPQHF. The CDR3 nucleotides are TGCGCCAGCAGCTTGGCAGGGAAGCTTAATCAGCCCCAGCATTTT.

The chain employs TRBV11-1 and TRBJ2-7, with D perhaps TRBD1 (5 bases). Germline CDR1 is SGHAT and CDR2 is FQDESV (reference sequence). Trimming shortened V by 0 bases and J by 4 bases, and 13 bases separated the two germline ends. There are 15 residues in the CDR3. The CDR3 protein is CASSLAWEGAYEQYF. The CDR3 DNA follows: TGTGCCAGCAGCTTAGCGTGGGAAGGGGCGTACGAGCAGTACTTC.

The chain recombines TRBV10-2 with TRBJ1-6; D is undetermined. Germline V gene data show CDR1 as WSHSY and CDR2 as SAAADI. This CDR3 is 12 amino acids long. V was cut by 6 bases and J by 5 bases, with 5 bases left in between. CDR3 residues: CASRGNNSPLHF. CDR3 in DNA: TGCGCCAGCAGGGGCAATAATTCACCCCTCCACTTT.

The chain is built from TRBV19 and TRBJ2-1; 10 bases line up with TRBD1. The CDR3 is 16 amino acids. The trim removed 5 bases at V and 3 bases at J, leaving 7 bases unmatched. Germline assignment: CDR1 LNHDA and CDR2 SQIVND (reference sequence). This chain's CDR3 is CASSPRTGGIYNEQFF. The CDR3, as DNA: TGTGCCAGTAGTCCCCGGACAGGGGGGATCTACAATGAGCAGTTCTTC. Based on the CDR3 plus reference TRBV19 and TRBJ2-1, the full variable domain is DGGITQSPKYLFRKEGQNVTLSCEQNLNHDAMYWYRQDPGQGLRLIYYSQIVNDFQKGDIAEGYSVSREKKESFPLTVTSAQKNPTAFYLCASSPRTGGIYNEQFFGPGTRLTVL.